The entry that follows covers one TCR beta chain sequence. The data derive from a study of blood T cell repertoires in COVID-19. V trimming: 2 bases; J trimming: 8 bases; junction bases outside the gene matches: 7. Germline lookup yields CDR1 MNHEY and CDR2 SVGEGT. The CDR3 sequence is 15 residues long. Method: immunoSEQ multiplex PCR; TCRdb's copy keeps in-frame clones and lacks some. This repertoire shows 60,000 to 70,000 clones, around 93% found once; its top ten account for around 6.7%. The receptor comes from a human donor in a cohort sampled during active COVID-19. The material sequenced was peripheral blood. The genes are TRBV6-2 or TRBV6-3 and TRBJ2-1; 9 nucleotides agree with TRBD1. The DNA for the CDR3 is TGTGCCAGCAGTTACCCTGGACAGGGGAGGTATGAGCAGTTCTTC. It specifies CASSYPGQGRYEQFF.